This TCR beta chain was recorded in a study of blood T cell repertoires in COVID-19. There are 15 residues in the CDR3. V lost 2 bases to trimming and J lost 2 bases, with 14 bases between them. Germline CDR1 SGHRS, CDR2 YFSETQ. Some clones are missing from TCRdb's copy, which holds only in-frame ones; the method was immunoSEQ multiplex PCR. There are more than 95,000 clones in the sample; 81% occur only once, and 15% to 20% lies in the top ten. This receptor was taken from a man aged 25 to 40 with COVID-19, enrolled during active disease. Sequenced material: peripheral blood. This chain links TRBV5-1 with TRBJ2-7; D might be TRBD2 (6 bases). The CDR3 nucleotides read TGCGCCAGCAGCTTACCGGGACTCGGGACCTACGAGCAGTACTTC. This sequence encodes CASSLPGLGTYEQYF.